Following are 16 T cell receptor beta chains from one sample sequenced in a study of blood T cell repertoires in COVID-19. Clones were read by immunoSEQ multiplex PCR, and TCRdb kept only the in-frame ones, dropping some. The data show about 82,000 clones, with roughly 89% seen just once and around 1% held by the top ten. Material: PBMCs or T cells enriched from blood (not recorded which). The receptors were sampled from a woman between 50 and 59 years old with acute COVID-19.

V and J are TRBV5-8 and TRBJ2-1; 9 nucleotides agree with TRBD1. CDR3 length equals 14 residues. Germline lookup yields CDR1 SGHTS and CDR2 YDEGEE. J was trimmed by 6 bases and V by 4 bases; bases with no gene match: 5. CDR3 nucleotides: TGTGCCAGCAGCAGGGACAGGGCTTTCAATGAGCAGTTCTTC. Translated, it gives CASSRDRAFNEQFF.

This clone was recorded once. CDR3 protein: CASSPFGGGSGYGYTF. The CDR3 DNA reads TGTGCCAGCAGCCCCTTCGGTGGAGGGAGTGGATATGGCTACACCTTC. The chain has TRBV7-9 and TRBJ1-2; D remains ambiguous. Looked up from germline, CDR1 is SEHNR and CDR2 is FQNEAQ (reference sequence). The CDR3 has 16 residues. V was clipped by 5 bases and J by 5 bases, with 21 bases between them.

This clone was seen a handful of times. This rearrangement joins TRBV30 to TRBJ1-1, with D unclear. Looked up from germline, CDR1 is GTSNPN and CDR2 is SVGIG (reference sequence). The V and J ends lost 0 bases and 2 bases respectively, with 7 bases between them. The CDR3 consists of 13 residues. Here the CDR3 reads CAWSVARNTEAFF. The CDR3 DNA follows: TGTGCCTGGAGTGTGGCCAGAAACACTGAAGCTTTCTTT. The full variable domain, its missing parts supplied by reference TRBV30 and TRBJ1-1, is SQTIHQWPATLVQPVGSPLSLECTVEGTSNPNLYWYRQAAGRGLQLLFYSVGIGQISSEVPQNLSASRPQDRQFILSSKKLLLSDSGFYLCAWSVARNTEAFFGQGTRLTVV.

J is TRBJ1-1 and V is TRBV9; D may be TRBD1 (5 bases). Germline lookup yields CDR1 SGDLS and CDR2 YYNGEE. This CDR3 has 14 amino acids. Trimming removed 4 bases at V and 7 bases at J, with 17 bases between. DNA for the CDR3: TGTGCCAGCAGCCCCTTGGTTCAGGGAAATGAAGCTTTCTTT. Translation: CASSPLVQGNEAFF. Supplemented by reference TRBV9 and TRBJ1-1, the full variable domain reads DSGVTQTPKHLITATGQRVTLRCSPRSGDLSVYWYQQSLDQGLQFLIQYYNGEERAKGNILERFSAQQFPDLHSELNLSSLELGDSALYFCASSPLVQGNEAFFGQGTRLTVV.

This sequence joins TRBV19 and TRBJ2-4, with D perhaps matching TRBD2 (7 bases). The CDR3 contains 16 residues. Germline CDR1 is LNHDA and CDR2 is SQIVND (reference sequence). V dropped 3 bases and J dropped 0 bases, with 12 bases sitting between them. CDR3 region: CASSMLRGLAKNIQYF. CDR3 nucleotides: TGTGCCAGTAGTATGCTGCGGGGGCTAGCCAAAAACATTCAGTACTTC.

The CDR3 loop is CASSYYQDFPYEQYF. The CDR3 bases are TGTGCCAGCAGTTATTACCAAGACTTCCCCTACGAGCAGTACTTC. The chain combines TRBV6-2 or TRBV6-3 with TRBJ2-7; D gene uncertain. V lost 3 bases and J lost 2, with 14 bases in between. Germline assignment: CDR1 MNHEY and CDR2 SVGEGT. CDR3 length: 15 amino acids.

The chain employs TRBV7-9 and TRBJ1-4, with D maybe TRBD1 (6 bases). Germline V CDR1 and CDR2: SEHNR, FQNEAQ (reference sequence). The CDR3 is made up of 15 amino acids. Trimming took 0 bases from V and 8 from J, leaving 13 bases between them. CDR3 coding DNA: TGTGCCAGCAGCTTAGCGCTACAGGGTTACGAAAAACTGTTTTTT. This encodes CASSLALQGYEKLFF. Full variable domain (remainder filled in from reference TRBV7-9 and TRBJ1-4): DTGVSQNPRHKITKRGQNVTFRCDPISEHNRLYWYRQTLGQGPEFLTYFQNEAQLEKSRLLSDRFSAERPKGSFSTLEIQRTEQGDSAMYLCASSLALQGYEKLFFGSGTQLSVL.

This clone has a handful of counts. The chain links TRBV13 to TRBJ2-7, with 16 bases lining up with TRBD2. The CDR3 runs 18 residues. V lost 2 bases, J lost 4 bases, and 8 bases stayed unmatched. Per germline, CDR1 PRHDT and CDR2 FYEKMQ (reference sequence). The CDR3 loop is CASSLRGLAGGRRYEQYF. The CDR3, as DNA: TGTGCCAGCAGCTTAAGGGGACTAGCGGGGGGGCGGCGATACGAGCAGTACTTC.

The chain employs TRBV28 and TRBJ2-2; tentative D call: TRBD1 (6 bases). The germline V gene has CDR1 MDHEN and CDR2 SYDVKM. This CDR3 has 13 amino acids. V was clipped by 3 bases and J by 6 bases, with 8 bases between them. The CDR3 protein is CASSFPGAGELFF. CDR3 bases: TGTGCCAGCAGTTTCCCAGGGGCCGGGGAGCTGTTTTTT.

The chain carries TRBV7-9 and TRBJ2-7; 8 bases map to TRBD2. Germline V gene lookup returns CDR1 SEHNR and CDR2 FQNEAQ (reference sequence). The CDR3 extends over 17 amino acids. Trimming at V came to 5 bases and at J to 1 base, leaving 13 bases not matched to a gene. The CDR3 coding sequence is TGTGCCAGCAGCCCGACAACCACTAGCGGACCATCCTACGAGCAGTACTTC. Translated: CASSPTTTSGPSYEQYF.

The V and J genes are TRBV14 and TRBJ2-7; tentative D call: TRBD2 (6 bases). Per germline, CDR1 SGHDN and CDR2 FVKESK. The CDR3 is 14 residues long. The V end was cut by 4 bases, the J end by 6 bases, with 16 bases between. CDR3 in amino acids: CASSLHRRESEQYF. CDR3 nucleotide sequence: TGTGCCAGCAGCCTACATAGGCGGGAATCCGAGCAGTACTTC.

In DNA form, the CDR3 reads TGTGCCAGCAGCACGGGGGTCTCGGCTCAGCCCCAGCATTTT. It translates to CASSTGVSAQPQHF. The V call is TRBV9, the J call TRBJ1-5; D possibly corresponds to TRBD1 (5 bases). In germline, CDR1 is SGDLS, CDR2 YYNGEE. The CDR3 has 14 residues. V lost 4 bases and J 6 bases, leaving 14 bases between the germline ends.

This chain connects TRBV4-1 to TRBJ2-7, with TRBD2 identical over 7 bases. Germline CDR1 reads MGHRA; CDR2 reads YSYEKL. V dropped 2 bases and J dropped 3; count of bases not matched to a gene: 4. CDR3 length equals 14 residues. The CDR3 spells CASSQREANYEQYF. The DNA for the CDR3 is TGCGCCAGCAGCCAACGGGAGGCGAACTACGAGCAGTACTTC.

The chain links TRBV7-9 to TRBJ1-2; D is perhaps TRBD1 (5 bases). In germline, CDR1 is SEHNR, CDR2 FQNEAQ (reference sequence). The CDR3 runs 13 residues. V was pared by 5 bases and J by 4 bases, with 11 bases between. The CDR3 sequence is CASSDGRGYGYTF. As DNA, the CDR3 is TGTGCCAGCAGCGACGGGAGGGGCTATGGCTACACCTTC. The full variable domain, in which reference TRBV7-9 and TRBJ1-2 provide the parts outside the CDR3, is DTGVSQNPRHKITKRGQNVTFRCDPISEHNRLYWYRQTLGQGPEFLTYFQNEAQLEKSRLLSDRFSAERPKGSFSTLEIQRTEQGDSAMYLCASSDGRGYGYTFGSGTRLTVV.

The V call is TRBV7-9, the J call TRBJ1-1; 8 bases align to TRBD1. Trimming removed 1 base from V and 3 bases from J; junction bases left unmatched: 7. Germline loops: CDR1 SEHNR, CDR2 FQNEAQ (reference sequence). This CDR3 region has 16 residues. The CDR3 here is CASSLEAGGSYTEAFF. The CDR3 nucleotides read TGTGCCAGCAGCTTAGAGGCAGGGGGCTCGTACACTGAAGCTTTCTTT.

CDR3 DNA: TGTGCCATCAGTGAGTCCAAGGGGGGGAATCAGCCCCAGCATTTT. It is translated as CAISESKGGNQPQHF. V and J are TRBV10-3 and TRBJ1-5; possible D gene TRBD1, 6 bases. Germline-derived CDR1 and CDR2 are ENHRY and SYGVKD. Trimming removed 0 bases from V and 4 bases from J, with 10 bases in between. The CDR3 loop spans 15 amino acids.